This T cell receptor beta chain was captured in a study of radiotherapy plus CTLA-4 blockade in lung cancer. Study-wide results and caveats: TCR clones from tumors expanded in blood after radiotherapy plus ipilimumab.

V lost 2 bases to trimming and J lost 8 bases, with 18 bases between them. CDR3 length: 16 residues. CDR1 and CDR2 (germline): MNHEY, SMNVEV (reference sequence). With respect to this clone: Its antigen is not known.

The protocol was immunoSEQ multiplex PCR, while the TCRdb copy is restricted to in-frame clones and leaves out a portion. The data show roughly 50,000 clones, 65% to 90% seen once. Ipilimumab CTLA-4 blockade and focal radiation were given to patients with chemo-refractory metastatic non-small-cell lung cancer. Sequenced material: peripheral blood, taken from a patient treated with radiotherapy plus ipilimumab. The receptor was derived from a human donor with non-small cell lung cancer that progressed on radiotherapy plus ipilimumab. Some clones in this sample may be carry-over from other donors' samples. The rearrangement uses TRBV27 and TRBJ2-2; D might be TRBD1 (6 bases). This CDR3 is CASSLRGTLLRGELFF. The DNA for the CDR3 is TGTGCCAGCAGTTTAAGGGGGACCTTGCTAAGAGGGGAGCTGTTTTTT.